Below are 5 T cell receptor beta chains sequenced from a single sample in a study of blood T cell repertoires in COVID-19. Sequencing was performed with immunoSEQ multiplex PCR; in TCRdb, only in-frame clones are kept and a portion is missing. This table has about 240,000 clones, 86% appearing once. The material sequenced was peripheral blood. All receptors come from an older man with acute or convalescent COVID-19.

This chain links TRBV18 with TRBJ2-1, with 8 bases matching TRBD2. Trimming cost V 4 bases and J 8 bases; bases outside gene matches: 1. Germline loops: CDR1 KGHSH, CDR2 LQKENI. This CDR3 contains 12 residues. CDR3 region: CASSQAGDEQFF. CDR3 DNA sequence: TGTGCCAGCTCACAAGCGGGAGATGAGCAGTTCTTC.

V is TRBV2 and J is TRBJ1-6; tentative D call: TRBD1 (5 bases). V lost 4 bases and J 9 bases, leaving 19 bases between the germline ends. Germline V gene data show CDR1 as SNHLY and CDR2 as FYNNEI. The CDR3 runs to 16 residues. The DNA for the CDR3 is TGTGCCAGCAGTGGTCTGCGGGACGGTTTAAGTTCACCCCTCCACTTT. Encoded protein: CASSGLRDGLSSPLHF.

For this clone: Other nucleotide sequences from this sample produce the same CDR3. This rearrangement joins TRBV18 to TRBJ1-1, with D unclear. CDR3 length: 14 residues. Germline assignment: CDR1 KGHSH and CDR2 LQKENI. The germline V and J ends were trimmed by 2 bases and 3 bases, with 10 bases remaining between them. This CDR3 is CASSPLVADTEAFF. CDR3 nucleotide sequence: TGTGCCAGCTCACCATTGGTGGCCGACACTGAAGCTTTCTTT.

V and J are TRBV27 and TRBJ2-7; 7 bases map to TRBD1. Germline V gene data show CDR1 as MNHEY and CDR2 as SMNVEV (reference sequence). The CDR3 covers 14 residues. J lost 3 bases, V lost 2 bases, and 4 bases had no gene match. Here the CDR3 DNA reads TGTGCCAGCAGTTTAGCAGGGGGTCTCTACGAGCAGTACTTC. Translation: CASSLAGGLYEQYF.

The chain uses TRBV5-1 and TRBJ1-2; D gene uncertain. CDR3 length: 15 amino acids. Germline-derived CDR1 and CDR2 are SGHRS and YFSETQ. V gave up 5 bases and J gave up 1 base, with 15 bases separating them. The DNA of the CDR3 is TGCGCCAGCAGACTGACCCGCGGCAGTAACTATGGCTACACCTTC. Its translation is CASRLTRGSNYGYTF.